These T cell receptor beta chains were read from a single sample in a study of T-cell memory formation after mild COVID-19. TCRdb redid the calling of the 5' RACE reads with MiXCR, one entry per CDR3 protein. In the table there are about 130,000 distinct CDR3 sequences, approximately 5.9% of which are singletons. Sequenced material: PBMCs or a T cell subset sorted from them (not recorded which). These TCRs come from an adult woman who had mild COVID-19 (a few samples of this study predate the infection). Cell type and time point are not known. CDR3s include the opening cysteine and the closing phenylalanine or tryptophan. D genes are given only for firm matches. Clone sizes are given selectively: once, few, many, or a class where the clone is expanded.

TGCAGTGCTCCAAAGCCTCCCTACAATGAGCAGTTCTTC CSAPKPPYNEQFF TRBV20-1 many - TRBJ2-1
TGCGCCAGCAGCCGAGCGGGGGGGCGTTACAATGAGCAGTTCTTC CASSRAGGRYNEQFF TRBV5-1 many TRBD2 TRBJ2-1
TGCAGTGCTAGAGATAACGCTCACTACTATGGCTACACCTTC CSARDNAHYYGYTF TRBV20-1 many - TRBJ1-2
TGCAGCGTCCCGGTCAGGCTAGCTTACACAGATACGCAGTATTTT CSVPVRLAYTDTQYF TRBV29-1 few - TRBJ2-3
TGTGCCAGCAGCCACGGACAGGGGGCCAATGAGCAGTTCTTC CASSHGQGANEQFF TRBV3-1 few TRBD1 TRBJ2-1
TGTGCCAGCAGCAGCACAGGGGGGCGGGGCCCATACAATGAGCAGTTCTTC CASSSTGGRGPYNEQFF TRBV7-6 many TRBD1 TRBJ2-1
TGTGCCACCAGACAGGGAGGGGACAATGAGCAGTTCTTC CATRQGGDNEQFF TRBV24-1 - - TRBJ2-1
TGTGCCAGCAGCTTAGTAAAAGAGACCCAGTACTTC CASSLVKETQYF TRBV7-6 few - TRBJ2-5
TGTGCCACCAGTGATTTGGAACTAGCGGGGGGGCAGAATGAGCAGTTCTTC CATSDLELAGGQNEQFF TRBV24-1 many TRBD2 TRBJ2-1
TGTGCCTGGAGGTCAGACCCCAGGGAGCCCCAGCATTTT CAWRSDPREPQHF TRBV30 few - TRBJ1-5
TGTGCCAGCACCCCCGGGGCAGGGGAGTCCTACGAGCAGCACTTC CASTPGAGESYEQHF TRBV6-2/TRBV6-3 - - TRBJ2-7
TGTGCCAGCAGTGAAGTTGTTGCCGCCAGGGTACGAACCGGGGAGCTGTTTTTT CASSEVVAARVRTGELFF TRBV2 - - TRBJ2-2
TGTGCTAGTGGCTCCTCCCCCCCCAGGGCCAATTTTCGCACCGGGGAGCTGTTTTTT CASGSSPPRANFRTGELFF TRBV12-5 - - TRBJ2-2
TGTGCCAGCAGCCCAACTAGCGGGAGGGCCCGAAGAGATACGCAGTATTTT CASSPTSGRARRDTQYF TRBV6-1 few TRBD2 TRBJ2-3
TGCAGTGCGACAGGGGACGGTGGGTACAATGAGCAGTTCTTC CSATGDGGYNEQFF TRBV20-1 few TRBD1 TRBJ2-1
TGTGCCAGCAGCCCCGGACAGGGAACTAATGAAAAACTGTTTTTT CASSPGQGTNEKLFF TRBV7-2 many TRBD1 TRBJ1-4
TGCGCCAGCATTGGACAGGGTGACACTGAAGCTTTCTTT CASIGQGDTEAFF TRBV5-1 few TRBD1 TRBJ1-1
TGTGCCAGCAGCTACCGAGCGGGAGCCCAGTTCTTC CASSYRAGAQFF TRBV7-9 many TRBD2 TRBJ2-1
TGTGCCAGCAGTTCGGAGCAGAATCAGCCCCAGCATTTT CASSSEQNQPQHF TRBV12-3/TRBV12-4 few - TRBJ1-5
TGTGCCAGCTCACCTCAGGACAGGGGGATAGCTTTCTTT CASSPQDRGIAFF TRBV18 - TRBD1 TRBJ1-1
TGTGCCAGCAGCTTCGGACGGAGGGAGGTCTACGAGCAGTACTTC CASSFGRREVYEQYF TRBV5-5 few - TRBJ2-7
TGTGCCAGCAGCTTAACAGGGTGGGATGAGCAGTTCTTC CASSLTGWDEQFF TRBV7-3 many - TRBJ2-1
TGCGCCAGCAGGCTGGGGGTTGCTTACGAGCAGTACTTC CASRLGVAYEQYF TRBV5-1 few - TRBJ2-7
TGTGCCAGCAGCTTAAAATTCGGGGGACTAGCGGGATCGGGGCTCTTC CASSLKFGGLAGSGLF TRBV7-2 - TRBD2 TRBJ2-1
TGCAGTGCCCTCTTAGTGGACGGAACAGTTGAGCAGTTCTTC CSALLVDGTVEQFF TRBV20-1 many - TRBJ2-1